A single sample gave rise to the 15 T cell receptor beta chains below, sequenced in a study of T cells in localized non-small cell lung cancer. Clones were read by immunoSEQ multiplex PCR, and TCRdb kept only the in-frame ones, dropping some. The sample has fewer than 4,500 clones, approximately 21% seen once. The sequencing used lung tumor tissue, collected before any cancer treatment. These receptors were taken from a female donor older than 55 with stage II lung adenocarcinoma.

This clone was observed a handful of times. The chain's CDR3 is CASSLGHLGNTIYF. CDR3 in DNA: TGTGCCAGCAGTTTAGGGCACCTCGGAAACACCATATATTTT. This chain uses TRBV28 with TRBJ1-3; unclear D gene. Trimming shortened V by 2 bases and J by 4 bases, and 9 bases separated the two germline ends. CDR3 length: 14 residues. Germline V gene lookup returns CDR1 MDHEN and CDR2 SYDVKM. The entire variable domain, with the rest obtained from reference TRBV28 and TRBJ1-3, is as follows: DVKVTQSSRYLVKRTGEKVFLECVQDMDHENMFWYRQDPGLGLRLIYFSYDVKMKEKGDIPEGYSVSREKKERFSLILESASTNQTSMYLCASSLGHLGNTIYFGEGSWLTVV.

The table lists this clone with a few counts. The rearrangement uses TRBV11-3 and TRBJ2-1; tentative D call: TRBD1 (6 bases). The length of the CDR3 is 15 residues. V dropped 5 bases and J dropped 3 bases, with 14 bases sitting between them. Germline loops: CDR1 SGHNT, CDR2 YENEEA. CDR3 coding DNA: TGTGCCAGCAGCCTTGGGGCAGGGGTCTACAATGAGCAGTTCTTC. As protein: CASSLGAGVYNEQFF.

V gene TRBV5-1 combines with J gene TRBJ2-3; 11 nucleotides line up with TRBD2. The CDR3 has 15 amino acids. The V gene's germline CDR1 is SGHRS and CDR2 YFSETQ. The ends lost 4 bases at V and 3 bases at J; junction bases unmatched: 4. The CDR3 region is CASSPASGRTDTQYF. The DNA of the CDR3 is TGCGCCAGCAGCCCCGCTAGCGGGAGGACAGATACGCAGTATTTT.

In this sample, this clone turned up a few times. J is TRBJ2-2 and V is TRBV11-3; 8 bases line up with TRBD1. The V gene end was trimmed by 6 bases and the J gene end by 4 bases; junction bases not matched to a gene: 4. Germline CDR1 and CDR2: SGHNT and YENEEA. This CDR3 has 14 amino acids. The CDR3 bases are TGTGCCAGCAGGGAGGACAGGGCCACCGGGGAGCTGTTTTTT. This sequence encodes CASREDRATGELFF.

In this sample, this clone turned up many times. The chain carries TRBV11-3 and TRBJ2-5, with 9 nucleotides matching TRBD1. The CDR3 is 15 amino acids. From germline, CDR1 is SGHNT and CDR2 YENEEA. V shed 4 bases and J 2 bases; nucleotides not matched to a gene: 5. The CDR3 is CASSWGTGNQETQYF. The CDR3, as DNA: TGTGCCAGCAGCTGGGGGACAGGGAATCAAGAGACCCAGTACTTC.

This clone is labeled as large (0.1 to 1%). V usage is TRBV30 and J usage is TRBJ2-1, with 7 bases fitting TRBD2. Trimming removed 2 bases from V and 4 bases from J; junction bases left unmatched: 5. The CDR3 is 14 residues long. From germline, CDR1 is GTSNPN and CDR2 SVGIG (reference sequence). The CDR3 here is CAWSRSGGYNEQFF. The CDR3 DNA sequence: TGTGCCTGGAGTAGGTCGGGAGGTTACAATGAGCAGTTCTTC.

Relative to its sample, this clone is medium-sized. The J gene is TRBJ2-7, the V gene TRBV11-3; TRBD2 might be the D (6 bases). V dropped 3 bases and J dropped 0 bases, with 12 bases sitting between them. Germline CDR1 is SGHNT and CDR2 is YENEEA. The length of the CDR3 is 15 residues. The CDR3 loop is CASSFEGGISYEQYF. As DNA, the CDR3 is TGTGCCAGCAGCTTCGAGGGAGGAATCTCCTACGAGCAGTACTTC.

This clone has only a few counts. The chain combines TRBV7-1 with TRBJ2-1; D possibly matches TRBD1 or TRBD2 (5 bases each). TRBV7-1 counts as an open reading frame of uncertain function. Trimming shortened V by 5 bases and J by 10 bases, and 15 bases separated the two germline ends. The CDR3 runs to 13 residues. CDR3: CASSPLGALEQFF. Here the CDR3 DNA reads TGTGCCAGCAGCCCGCTCGGGGCCTTGGAGCAGTTCTTC.

The chain carries TRBV30 and TRBJ2-1; 9 nucleotides line up with TRBD2. V dropped 0 bases and J dropped 5; count of bases not matched to a gene: 5. The length of the CDR3 is 15 residues. Germline V gene lookup returns CDR1 GTSNPN and CDR2 SVGIG (reference sequence). The CDR3 loop is CAWSVGSGRNNEQFF. In DNA form, the CDR3 reads TGTGCCTGGAGTGTGGGTAGCGGGAGAAACAATGAGCAGTTCTTC.

This chain uses TRBV19 with TRBJ1-5; TRBD1 aligns across 7 bases. The germline V gene has CDR1 LNHDA and CDR2 SQIVND (reference sequence). Germline trimming cut 5 bases from V and 6 bases from J; bases unmatched to any gene: 10. This CDR3 is 15 amino acids long. The CDR3 region is CASSDRQGMIQPQHF. In DNA, the CDR3 is TGTGCCAGTAGTGATCGACAGGGAATGATTCAGCCCCAGCATTTT.

In its sample, this clone ranks as medium-sized. The V gene is TRBV6-8, the J gene TRBJ1-1; D call uncertain. The CDR3 is 13 residues long. CDR1 and CDR2 (germline): MNHGY, SAAAGT. Trimming took 2 bases from V and 4 from J, leaving 8 bases between them. CDR3 residues: CASSYQGSTEAFF. CDR3 DNA sequence: TGTGCCAGCAGTTACCAAGGGAGCACTGAAGCTTTCTTT.

The J gene is TRBJ2-1, the V gene TRBV29-1; D is possibly TRBD1 (5 bases). This CDR3 region has 15 residues. CDR1 is SQVTM and CDR2 is ANQGSEA in the germline V gene. V lost 6 bases and J 1 base, leaving 16 bases between the germline ends. CDR3: CSVDKIGVSYNEQFF. The CDR3 coding sequence is TGCAGCGTAGATAAAATAGGGGTGTCCTACAATGAGCAGTTCTTC.

V is TRBV6-7 and J is TRBJ1-5, with unresolved D. Being an ORF, TRBV6-7 has a function that is uncertain. The V and J ends lost 5 bases and 6 bases respectively, with 5 bases between them. The CDR3 runs 11 residues. This CDR3 reads CASSGFQPQHF. DNA for the CDR3: TGTGCCAGCAGTGGGTTTCAGCCCCAGCATTTT.

V usage is TRBV19 and J usage is TRBJ2-1, with 13 bases lining up with TRBD2. CDR3 length: 15 amino acids. Germline assignment: CDR1 LNHDA and CDR2 SQIVND (reference sequence). After removal of 6 bases from V and 8 bases from J, the junction contained 7 bases not matched to a gene. The CDR3 region is CASSPWTSGRYEQFF. Written as DNA, the CDR3 is TGTGCCAGTAGCCCTTGGACTAGCGGGAGATATGAGCAGTTCTTC.

The rearrangement uses TRBV28 and TRBJ2-5, with 8 positions matching TRBD2. The CDR3 runs to 15 residues. Looked up from germline, CDR1 is MDHEN and CDR2 is SYDVKM. The trim removed 5 bases at V and 4 bases at J, leaving 9 bases unmatched. CDR3 amino acids: CASSPGGRTRETQYF. DNA of the CDR3: TGTGCCAGCAGTCCGGGCGGGAGGACCCGAGAGACCCAGTACTTC.